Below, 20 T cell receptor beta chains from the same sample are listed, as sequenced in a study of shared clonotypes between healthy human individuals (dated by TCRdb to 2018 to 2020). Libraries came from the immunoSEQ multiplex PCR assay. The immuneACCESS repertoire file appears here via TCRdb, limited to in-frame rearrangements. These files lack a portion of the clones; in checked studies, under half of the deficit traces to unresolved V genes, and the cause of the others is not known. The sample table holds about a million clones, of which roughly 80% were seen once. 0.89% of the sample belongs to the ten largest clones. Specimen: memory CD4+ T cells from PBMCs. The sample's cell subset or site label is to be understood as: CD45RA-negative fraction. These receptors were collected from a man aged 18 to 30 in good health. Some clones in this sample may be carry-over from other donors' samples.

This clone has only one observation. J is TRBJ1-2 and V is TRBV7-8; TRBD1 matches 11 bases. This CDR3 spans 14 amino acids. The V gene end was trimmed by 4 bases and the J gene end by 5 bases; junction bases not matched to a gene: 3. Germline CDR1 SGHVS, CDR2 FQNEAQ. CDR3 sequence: CASSSRDRGYGYTF. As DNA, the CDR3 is TGTGCCAGCAGCTCCCGGGACAGGGGGTATGGCTACACCTTC.

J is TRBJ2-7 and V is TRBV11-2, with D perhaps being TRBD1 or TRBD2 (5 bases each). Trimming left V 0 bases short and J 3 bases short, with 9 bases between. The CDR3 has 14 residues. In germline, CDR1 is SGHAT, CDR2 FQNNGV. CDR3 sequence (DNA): TGTGCCAGCAGCTTAGAGTGGGGGAACTACGAGCAGTACTTC. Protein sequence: CASSLEWGNYEQYF.

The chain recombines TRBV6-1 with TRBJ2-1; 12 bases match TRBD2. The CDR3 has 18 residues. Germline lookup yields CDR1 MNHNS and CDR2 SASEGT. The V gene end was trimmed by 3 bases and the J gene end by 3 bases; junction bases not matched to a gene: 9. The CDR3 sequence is CASSDPRTSGIVYNEQFF. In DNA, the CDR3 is TGTGCCAGCAGTGACCCGCGGACTAGCGGGATTGTCTACAATGAGCAGTTCTTC.

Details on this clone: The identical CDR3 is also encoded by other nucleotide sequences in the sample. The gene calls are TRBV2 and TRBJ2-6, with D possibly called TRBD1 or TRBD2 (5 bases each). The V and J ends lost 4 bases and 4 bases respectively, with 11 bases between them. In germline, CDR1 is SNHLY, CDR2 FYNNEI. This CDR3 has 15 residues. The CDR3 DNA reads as TGTGCCAGCAGTGTCGAGGGGACCGGGGCCAACGTCCTGACTTTC. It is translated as CASSVEGTGANVLTF.

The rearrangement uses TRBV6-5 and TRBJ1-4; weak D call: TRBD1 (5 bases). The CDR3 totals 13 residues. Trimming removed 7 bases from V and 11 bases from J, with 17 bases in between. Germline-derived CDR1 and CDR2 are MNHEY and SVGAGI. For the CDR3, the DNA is TGTGCCAGCACCTCGAACCAGGGTGGGAAACTGTTTTTT. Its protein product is CASTSNQGGKLFF.

Here the CDR3 DNA reads TGTGCCAGCAGTCCTCGGCAGGGGGGCTTCGAGCAGTACTTC. Translated: CASSPRQGGFEQYF. This chain joins TRBV27 and TRBJ2-5, with a weak D call TRBD1 (7 bases). The J call may be faulty, since TRBJ2-7 better matches the DNA end. Per germline, CDR1 MNHEY and CDR2 SMNVEV (reference sequence). The CDR3 totals 14 residues.

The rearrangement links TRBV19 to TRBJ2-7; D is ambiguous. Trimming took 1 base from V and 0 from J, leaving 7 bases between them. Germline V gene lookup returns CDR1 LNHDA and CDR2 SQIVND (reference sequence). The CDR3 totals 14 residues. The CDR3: CASSIGVSSYEQYF. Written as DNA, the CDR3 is TGTGCCAGTAGTATAGGGGTTAGCTCCTACGAGCAGTACTTC.

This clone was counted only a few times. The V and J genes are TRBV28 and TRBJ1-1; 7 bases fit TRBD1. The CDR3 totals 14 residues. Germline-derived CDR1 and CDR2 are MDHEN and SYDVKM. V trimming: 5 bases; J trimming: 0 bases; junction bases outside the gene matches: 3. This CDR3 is CASSPGQVNTEAFF. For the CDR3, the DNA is TGTGCCAGCAGTCCTGGACAGGTGAACACTGAAGCTTTCTTT.

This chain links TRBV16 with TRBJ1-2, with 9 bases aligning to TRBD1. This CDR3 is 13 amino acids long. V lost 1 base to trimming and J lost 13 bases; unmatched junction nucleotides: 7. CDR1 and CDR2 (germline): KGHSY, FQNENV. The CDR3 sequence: CASSQWRTGVVTF. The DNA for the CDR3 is TGTGCCAGCAGCCAATGGAGGACAGGGGTTGTCACCTTC.

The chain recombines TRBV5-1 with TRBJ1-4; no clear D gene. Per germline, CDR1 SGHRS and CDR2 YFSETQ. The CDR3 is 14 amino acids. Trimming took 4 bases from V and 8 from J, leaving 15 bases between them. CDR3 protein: CASSIGNNGEKLFF. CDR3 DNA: TGCGCCAGCAGCATAGGGAACAACGGCGAAAAACTGTTTTTT.

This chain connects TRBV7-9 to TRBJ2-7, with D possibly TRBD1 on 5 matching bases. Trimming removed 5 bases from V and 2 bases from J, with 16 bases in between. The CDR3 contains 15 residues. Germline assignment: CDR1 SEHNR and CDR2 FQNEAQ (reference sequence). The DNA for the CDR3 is TGTGCCAGCAGCCGTGACAGTCAAGCAGCCTACGAGCAGTACTTC. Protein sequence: CASSRDSQAAYEQYF.

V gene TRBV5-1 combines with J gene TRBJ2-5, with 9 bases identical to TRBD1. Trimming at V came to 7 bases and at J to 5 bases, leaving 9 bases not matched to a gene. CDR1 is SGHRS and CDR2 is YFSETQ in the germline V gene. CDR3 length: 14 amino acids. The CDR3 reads CASHRTGEEETQYF. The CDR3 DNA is TGCGCCAGCCACAGGACAGGGGAAGAGGAGACCCAGTACTTC.

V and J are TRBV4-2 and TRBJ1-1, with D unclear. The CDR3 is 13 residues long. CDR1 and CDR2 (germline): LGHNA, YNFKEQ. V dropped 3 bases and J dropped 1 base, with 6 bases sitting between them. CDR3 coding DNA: TGTGCCAGCAGCCACACGGAGAACACTGAAGCTTTCTTT. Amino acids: CASSHTENTEAFF.

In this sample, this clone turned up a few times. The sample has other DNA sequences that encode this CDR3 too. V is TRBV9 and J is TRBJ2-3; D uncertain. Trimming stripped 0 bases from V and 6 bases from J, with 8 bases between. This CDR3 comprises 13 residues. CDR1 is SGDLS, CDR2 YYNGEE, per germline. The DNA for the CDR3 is TGTGCCAGCAGCGTAGGCGGCGCCGATACGCAGTATTTT. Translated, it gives CASSVGGADTQYF.

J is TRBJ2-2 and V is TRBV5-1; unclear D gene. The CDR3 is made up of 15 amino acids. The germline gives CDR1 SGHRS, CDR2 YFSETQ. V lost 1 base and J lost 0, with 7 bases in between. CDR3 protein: CASSLSVTNTGELFF. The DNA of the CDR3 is TGCGCCAGCAGCTTGAGTGTCACGAACACCGGGGAGCTGTTTTTT.

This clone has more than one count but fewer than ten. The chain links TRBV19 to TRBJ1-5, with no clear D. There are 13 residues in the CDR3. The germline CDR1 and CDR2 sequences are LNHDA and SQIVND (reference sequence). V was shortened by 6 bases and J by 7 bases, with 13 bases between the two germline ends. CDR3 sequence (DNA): TGTGCCAGTAGCCTTGATGGTGTCCAGCCCCAGCATTTT. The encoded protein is CASSLDGVQPQHF.

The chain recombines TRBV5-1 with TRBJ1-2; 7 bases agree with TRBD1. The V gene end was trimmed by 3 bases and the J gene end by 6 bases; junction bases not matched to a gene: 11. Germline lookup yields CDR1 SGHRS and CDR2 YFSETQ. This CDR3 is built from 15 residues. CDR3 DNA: TGCGCCAGCAGCTGGGGGACAGATCAGATTAATGGCTACACCTTC. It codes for CASSWGTDQINGYTF.

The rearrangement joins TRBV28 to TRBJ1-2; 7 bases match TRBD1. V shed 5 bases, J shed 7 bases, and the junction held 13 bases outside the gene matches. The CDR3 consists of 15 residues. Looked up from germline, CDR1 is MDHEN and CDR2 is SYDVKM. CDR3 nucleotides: TGTGCCAGCAGTCCGGGGACAGCAGTCGTCTCTGGCTACACCTTC. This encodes CASSPGTAVVSGYTF.

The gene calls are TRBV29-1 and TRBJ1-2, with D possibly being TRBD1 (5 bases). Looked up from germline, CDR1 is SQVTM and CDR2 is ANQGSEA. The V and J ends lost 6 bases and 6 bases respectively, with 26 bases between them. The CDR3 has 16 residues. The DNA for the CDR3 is TGCAGCGTCCGCGGGACGGACAACCGTGACCAGGATGGCTACACCTTC. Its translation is CSVRGTDNRDQDGYTF.

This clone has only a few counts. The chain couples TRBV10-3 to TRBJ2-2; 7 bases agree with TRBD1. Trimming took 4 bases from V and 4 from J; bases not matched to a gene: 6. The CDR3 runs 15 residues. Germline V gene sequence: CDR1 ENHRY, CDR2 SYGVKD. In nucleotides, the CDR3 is TGTGCCATCAGTGGGGGACAGTCGTCCACCGGGGAGCTGTTTTTT. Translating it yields CAISGGQSSTGELFF.